This T cell receptor beta chain stems from a study of T cell repertoires in cytomegalovirus infection. TCRdb passed the reads through MiXCR, listing each CDR3 protein once. The sample consists of around 900,000 distinct CDR3 sequences, roughly 30% of them appearing once. From germline, CDR1 is SEHNR and CDR2 FQNEAQ (reference sequence). Trimming cost V 4 bases and J 7 bases; bases outside gene matches: 7. The CDR3 is 14 residues long. This clonotype was seen at least ten times. Antigen: not known. The input for sequencing was cultured CD8+ T cells from PBMCs, taken from culture after CMV antigen stimulation. The source of this sequence is a human donor in good health (CMV status not recorded). Some clones in this sample may be carry-over from other donors' samples. The rearrangement links TRBV7-9 to TRBJ1-5, with TRBD1 identical over 7 bases. CDR3 bases: TGTGCCAGCAGCTCCGGAGGGGGCAGGCAGCCCCAGCATTTT. This sequence encodes CASSSGGGRQPQHF.